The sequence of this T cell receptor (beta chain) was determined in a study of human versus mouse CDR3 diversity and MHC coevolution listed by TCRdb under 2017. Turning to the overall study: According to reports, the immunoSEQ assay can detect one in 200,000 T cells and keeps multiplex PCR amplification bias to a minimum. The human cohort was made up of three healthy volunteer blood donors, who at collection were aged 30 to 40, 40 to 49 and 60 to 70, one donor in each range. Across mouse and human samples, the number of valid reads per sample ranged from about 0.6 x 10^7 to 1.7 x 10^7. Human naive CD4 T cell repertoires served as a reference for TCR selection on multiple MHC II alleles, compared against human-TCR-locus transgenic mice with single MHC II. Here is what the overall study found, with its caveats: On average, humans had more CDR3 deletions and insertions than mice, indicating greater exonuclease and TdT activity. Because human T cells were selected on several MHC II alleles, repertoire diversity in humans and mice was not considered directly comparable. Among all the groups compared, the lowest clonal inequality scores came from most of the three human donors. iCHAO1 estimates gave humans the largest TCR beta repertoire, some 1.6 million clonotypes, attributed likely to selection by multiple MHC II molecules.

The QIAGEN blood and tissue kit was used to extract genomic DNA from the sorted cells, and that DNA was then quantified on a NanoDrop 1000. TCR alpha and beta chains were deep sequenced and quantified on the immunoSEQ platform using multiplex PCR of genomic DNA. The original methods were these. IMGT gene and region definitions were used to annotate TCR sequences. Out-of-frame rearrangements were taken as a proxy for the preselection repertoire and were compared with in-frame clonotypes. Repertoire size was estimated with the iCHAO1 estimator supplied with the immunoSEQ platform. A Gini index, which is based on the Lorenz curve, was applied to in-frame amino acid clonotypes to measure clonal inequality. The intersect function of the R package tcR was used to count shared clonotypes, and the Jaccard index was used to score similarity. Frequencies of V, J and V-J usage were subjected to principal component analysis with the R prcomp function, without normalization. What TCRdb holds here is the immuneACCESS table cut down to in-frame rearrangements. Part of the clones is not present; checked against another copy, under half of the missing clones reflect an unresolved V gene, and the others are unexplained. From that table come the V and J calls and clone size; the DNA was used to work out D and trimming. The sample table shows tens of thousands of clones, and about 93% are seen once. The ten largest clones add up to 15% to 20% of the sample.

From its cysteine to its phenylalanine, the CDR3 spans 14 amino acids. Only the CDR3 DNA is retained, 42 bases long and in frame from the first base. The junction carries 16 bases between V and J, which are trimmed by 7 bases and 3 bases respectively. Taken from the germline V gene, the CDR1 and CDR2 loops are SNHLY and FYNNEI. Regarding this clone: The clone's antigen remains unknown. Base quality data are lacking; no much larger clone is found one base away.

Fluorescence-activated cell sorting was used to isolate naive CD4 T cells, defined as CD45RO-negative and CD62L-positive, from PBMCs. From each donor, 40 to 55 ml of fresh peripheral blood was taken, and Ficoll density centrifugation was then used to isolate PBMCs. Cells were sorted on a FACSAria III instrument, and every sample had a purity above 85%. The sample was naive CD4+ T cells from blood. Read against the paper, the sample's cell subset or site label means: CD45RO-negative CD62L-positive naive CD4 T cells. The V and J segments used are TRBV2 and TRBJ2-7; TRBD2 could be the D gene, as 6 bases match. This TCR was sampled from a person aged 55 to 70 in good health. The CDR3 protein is CASNSPGLHYEQYF. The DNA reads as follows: TGTGCCAGCAATTCCCCGGGACTCCACTACGAGCAGTACTTC.